This T cell receptor beta chain was recovered during a study of T cells in Graves' hyperthyroidism and ophthalmopathy. Study overall: At the time of initial diagnosis and before any treatment, peripheral blood was collected.

Uncontrolled infection, other autoimmune disease, pregnancy or lactation excluded patients. The study based diagnoses on clinical symptoms, serum thyroxine and TRAb, thyroid ultrasound and orbital computed tomography. Amplification of TCR beta CDR3 regions was performed using RNA transcripts as template. TCR CDR3 underwent first-round RT-PCR with the HTBI primer set. TCRdb passed the multiplex PCR reads through MiXCR, listing each CDR3 protein once. The profile covers 300,000 to 450,000 distinct CDR3 sequences, with 15% to 20% appearing a single time and 35% to 50% taken by the ten largest. This clonotype was picked up many times. Its antigen remains unknown. Study-level points and caveats: Separation of ophthalmopathy from stable hyperthyroidism was achieved by a 13 V-J model.

CDR1 is MNHEY and CDR2 is SVGEGT in the germline V gene. The length of the CDR3 is 14 residues. Trimming shortened V by 0 bases and J by 3 bases, and 9 bases separated the two germline ends. The sample consisted of blood. The sequence was obtained from a man aged 18-30 years with Graves' ophthalmopathy. The rearrangement links TRBV6-2 or TRBV6-3 to TRBJ2-7; D possibly corresponds to TRBD2 (5 bases). The CDR3 spells CASSYSRGIYEQYF. The CDR3 DNA reads as TGTGCCAGCAGTTACTCGAGAGGGATCTACGAGCAGTACTTC.